The rows below give T cell receptor beta chains drawn from one sample of a study of post-analysis software for immune sequencing data. MiXCR was run by TCRdb on the PCR reads, yielding one entry per CDR3 protein. Among under 900,000 distinct CDR3 sequences listed, roughly 50% were seen once. Sequences were obtained from blood. The receptor set was obtained from a girl aged 5 to 17 with multiple sclerosis. Both conserved end residues are part of each CDR3. The D gene is left open where the match is weak. Where a row states a size, it is once, few, many or the class of an expanded clone; other rows omit it.

>-|-|TRBV27|TRBJ1-2
CASTPTGGSYGYTF
TGTGCCAGCACCCCGACAGGCGGTTCCTATGGCTACACCTTC
>-|-|TRBV20-1|TRBJ2-7
CSARLAARSSYEQYF
TGCAGTGCTAGATTAGCGGCCCGGAGCTCCTACGAGCAGTACTTC
>few|TRBD2|TRBV29-1|TRBJ2-3
CSVVIAGERTDTQYF
TGCAGCGTTGTGATTGCGGGGGAGCGCACAGATACGCAGTATTTT
>-|TRBD2|TRBV20-1|TRBJ2-4
CSARLAGVNIQYF
TGCAGTGCTAGACTAGCGGGAGTAAACATTCAGTACTTC
>-|TRBD2|TRBV5-1|TRBJ2-1
CASRILSSGRNNEQFF
TGCGCCAGCAGAATCCTCTCAAGCGGGAGAAACAATGAGCAGTTCTTC
>-|TRBD2|TRBV5-1|TRBJ2-7
CASSVDSGSSYEQYF
TGCGCCAGCAGCGTGGACAGCGGGAGCTCCTACGAGCAGTACTTC
>few|-|TRBV20-1|TRBJ1-1
CSAGTPGHPNTEAFF
TGCAGTGCTGGGACCCCGGGACACCCGAACACTGAAGCTTTCTTT
>-|TRBD1|TRBV10-3|TRBJ1-1
CAISVPGTGERKTEAFF
TGTGCCATCAGTGTTCCCGGGACAGGGGAAAGGAAAACTGAAGCTTTCTTT
>-|TRBD2|TRBV29-1|TRBJ2-7
CSVGPRASGYEQYF
TGCAGCGTTGGGCCCCGGGCTAGCGGGTACGAGCAGTACTTC
>-|-|TRBV20-1|TRBJ1-6
CSARGGTSYNSPLHF
TGCAGTGCTAGAGGGGGCACGTCCTATAATTCACCCCTCCACTTT
>-|-|TRBV29-1|TRBJ1-1
CSGGRVMNTEAFF
TGCAGCGGGGGGCGGGTAATGAACACTGAAGCTTTCTTT
>-|TRBD1|TRBV7-9|TRBJ2-6
CADSGGAGANVLTF
TGTGCCGACTCAGGGGGCGCTGGGGCCAACGTCCTGACTTTC
>-|-|TRBV19|TRBJ1-5
CASRATNVGQPQHF
TGTGCCAGTAGAGCGACAAATGTCGGTCAGCCCCAGCATTTT
>once|-|TRBV29-1|TRBJ2-7
CSVEEARGLAYEQYF
TGCAGCGTTGAAGAGGCCAGGGGACTTGCCTACGAGCAGTACTTC
>few|-|TRBV29-1|TRBJ2-1
CSVESSSYNEQFF
TGCAGCGTTGAATCTAGCAGCTACAATGAGCAGTTCTTC
>-|-|TRBV20-1|TRBJ2-2
CGARDSPGLQPNTGELFF
TGCGGTGCTAGAGATTCCCCGGGACTTCAACCGAACACCGGGGAGCTGTTTTTT
>-|TRBD1|TRBV11-2|TRBJ2-5
CASSLTDTGGPLRQYF
TGTGCCAGCAGCTTAACTGATACAGGGGGCCCACTTCGGCAGTACTTC
>-|-|TRBV27|TRBJ2-5
CASSSVGGSRIGTQYF
TGTGCCAGCAGTTCCGTCGGAGGGAGTCGGATTGGGACCCAGTACTTC
>-|-|TRBV20-1|TRBJ2-3
CSAINPRGGKSTDTQYF
TGCAGTGCTATCAACCCGCGAGGCGGGAAAAGCACAGATACGCAGTATTTT
>-|-|TRBV29-1|TRBJ1-1
CSVEWGQAFF
TGCAGCGTCGAGTGGGGGCAAGCTTTCTTT
>-|-|TRBV27|TRBJ2-3
CASRTVHTGTQYF
TGTGCCAGCAGAACAGTACACACAGGTACGCAGTATTTT
>-|-|TRBV29-1|TRBJ1-3
CSAAQGTASGNTIYF
TGCAGCGCTGCCCAAGGGACGGCCTCTGGAAACACCATATATTTT
>few|-|TRBV20-1|TRBJ2-5
CSARDRWQETQYF
TGCAGTGCTAGAGATAGGTGGCAAGAGACCCAGTACTTC
>-|-|TRBV10-3|TRBJ1-1
CAISESRVGTEAFF
TGTGCCATCAGTGAGTCAAGGGTAGGGACTGAAGCTTTCTTT
>-|TRBD2|TRBV7-2|TRBJ2-7
CASSFSLAGGTEQYF
TGTGCCAGCAGCTTCTCCCTAGCGGGAGGCACCGAGCAGTACTTC
>-|-|TRBV29-1|TRBJ2-5
CSVEFGLGETQYF
TGCAGCGTTGAATTTGGACTCGGGGAGACCCAGTACTTC
>-|TRBD1|TRBV20-1|TRBJ2-1
CSAPTGTGTSNEQFF
TGCAGTGCTCCAACCGGGACAGGGACATCAAATGAGCAGTTCTTC
>-|TRBD2|TRBV6-6|TRBJ2-5
CASSYWGTSSWETQYF
TGTGCCAGCAGTTACTGGGGGACTAGCTCGTGGGAGACCCAGTACTTC
>-|TRBD2|TRBV7-3|TRBJ2-1
CASSLERGGYNEQFF
TGTGCCAGCAGCTTAGAACGGGGGGGCTACAATGAGCAGTTCTTC
>-|-|TRBV6-4|TRBJ2-6
CASSPGVTSGANVLTF
TGTGCCAGCAGTCCAGGGGTGACCTCTGGGGCCAACGTCCTGACTTTC
>-|-|TRBV9|TRBJ2-1
CASTRTHFQSYNEQFF
TGTGCCAGCACCCGTACCCATTTCCAATCCTACAATGAGCAGTTCTTC
>-|-|TRBV7-9|TRBJ1-2
CASSFAVTVGLGYTF
TGTGCCAGCAGCTTCGCGGTCACTGTAGGATTGGGCTACACCTTC
>-|-|TRBV12-3/TRBV12-4|TRBJ2-5
CATSGGSETQYF
TGTGCCACCTCCGGGGGATCAGAGACCCAGTACTTC
>-|-|TRBV7-6|TRBJ2-7
CASSRGAGLNEQYF
TGTGCCAGCAGCAGGGGGGCCGGACTCAACGAGCAGTACTTC
>-|-|TRBV5-1|TRBJ2-1
CASGGASYNEQFF
TGCGCCAGCGGCGGGGCCTCCTACAATGAGCAGTTCTTC
>-|-|TRBV6-6|TRBJ2-6
CASTLSGSGANVLTF
TGTGCCAGCACCCTCAGCGGCTCTGGGGCCAACGTCCTGACTTTC
>-|-|TRBV6-5|TRBJ2-5
CASSYFGVETQYF
TGTGCCAGCAGTTACTTTGGGGTTGAGACCCAGTACTTC
>few|-|TRBV6-5|TRBJ2-7
CASKVQNSSPYEQYF
TGTGCCAGCAAGGTGCAGAACTCATCCCCCTACGAGCAGTACTTC
>-|-|TRBV6-5|TRBJ1-2
CASSYSILGSNYGYTF
TGTGCCAGCAGTTACTCGATTTTAGGCAGTAACTATGGTTACACCTTC
>-|-|TRBV3-1|TRBJ1-2
CASSQDLRTGYGYTF
TGTGCCAGCAGCCAAGATCTCCGCACAGGCTATGGCTACACCTTC
>many|TRBD1|TRBV13|TRBJ2-7
CASSPGTGDYEQYF
TGTGCCAGCAGCCCCGGGACAGGGGACTACGAGCAGTACTTC
>few|TRBD2|TRBV7-2|TRBJ2-1
CASSLLAGAGNEQFF
TGTGCCAGCAGCCTACTAGCGGGGGCCGGGAATGAGCAGTTCTTC
>-|TRBD2|TRBV6-6|TRBJ2-1
CASSQPRSGRTDNEQFF
TGTGCCAGCAGCCAACCTAGGAGCGGGAGAACGGACAATGAGCAGTTCTTC
>-|-|TRBV6-6|TRBJ1-6
CASSYPFGGADSPLHF
TGTGCCAGCAGTTATCCTTTTGGGGGGGCGGATTCACCCCTCCACTTT
>-|TRBD2|TRBV7-7|TRBJ2-5
CASSPRTSGRYNEQYF
TGCGCTAGCAGCCCCAGGACTAGCGGGAGATACAATGAGCAGTACTTC
>-|TRBD1|TRBV12-3/TRBV12-4|TRBJ2-3
CASSTTGMTDTQYF
TGTGCCAGCAGCACGACAGGGATGACAGATACGCAGTATTTT
>-|-|TRBV2|TRBJ2-5
CASSGDGETQYF
TGTGCCAGCAGTGGGGACGGCGAGACCCAGTACTTC
>-|TRBD1|TRBV20-1|TRBJ1-2
CSALNPGGVGYGYTF
TGCAGTGCTCTGAACCCAGGGGGCGTAGGGTATGGCTACACTTTC
>-|TRBD2|TRBV2|TRBJ2-5
CASPRWGGAEETQYF
TGTGCCAGCCCCCGGTGGGGAGGGGCAGAGGAGACCCAGTACTTC
>-|-|TRBV4-2|TRBJ1-1
CASSQGLELNTEAFF
TGTGCCAGCAGCCAAGGGCTCGAGTTGAACACTGAAGCTTTCTTT
>-|-|TRBV4-1|TRBJ2-4
CASSQPIGTLGNIQYF
TGCGCCAGCAGCCAACCAATTGGGACTCTCGGAAACATTCAGTACTTC
>-|TRBD2|TRBV20-1|TRBJ2-5
CSAGGGGRETQYF
TGCAGTGCTGGGGGGGGAGGGCGCGAGACCCAGTACTTC
>-|-|TRBV4-1|TRBJ2-1
CASSHARLDRNYYNEQFF
TGCGCCAGCAGCCATGCGAGACTTGACAGGAACTACTACAATGAGCAGTTCTTC
>-|-|TRBV28|TRBJ2-7
CVSGHYEQYF
TGTGTATCGGGGCACTACGAGCAGTACTTC
>few|TRBD2|TRBV9|TRBJ2-1
CASSPTSGGIYNEQFF
TGTGCCAGCAGCCCGACTAGCGGGGGGATCTACAATGAGCAGTTCTTC
>-|-|TRBV10-3|TRBJ2-1
CAISESRERSLGEQFF
TGTGCCATCAGTGAGTCGCGTGAAAGGAGTTTGGGTGAGCAGTTCTTC
>-|TRBD2|TRBV12-3/TRBV12-4|TRBJ2-1
CASRWIAGENERFF
TGTGCCAGCAGGTGGATCGCGGGAGAGAATGAGCGGTTCTTC